These T cell receptor beta chains were read from a single sample in a study of CD8+ T cells in alopecia areata. Assay: immunoSEQ multiplex PCR; the TCRdb copy retains only in-frame clones and omits some. Here the sample spans 110,000 to 150,000 clones, around 82% being singletons. The sample was CD8+ T cells sorted from blood, taken at week 4, from a patient treated with tofacitinib. These receptors all stem from a human donor with alopecia areata. Both conserved end residues are part of each CDR3. Each record gives: D gene, V gene, J gene, clone size, CDR3 protein, CDR3 DNA. A D gene is named only where the DNA matches it firmly. Expanded clones get a size class; other rows say once, few or many, or leave the size out.

D gene: .
V gene: TRBV2
J gene: TRBJ2-5
clone size: once
CDR3 protein: CASYPPMGETQYF
CDR3 DNA: TGTGCCAGTTATCCTCCGATGGGGGAGACCCAGTACTTC

D gene: .
V gene: TRBV5-4
J gene: TRBJ2-7
clone size: .
CDR3 protein: CASSFTGNYEQYF
CDR3 DNA: TGTGCCAGCAGCTTCACAGGGAACTACGAGCAGTACTTC

D gene: TRBD1
V gene: TRBV5-4
J gene: TRBJ1-4
clone size: .
CDR3 protein: CASSFRGGEKLFF
CDR3 DNA: TGTGCCAGCAGCTTCAGGGGGGGTGAAAAACTGTTTTTT

D gene: .
V gene: TRBV5-6
J gene: TRBJ2-7
clone size: .
CDR3 protein: CASSSTLYEQYF
CDR3 DNA: TGTGCCAGCAGCTCGACTCTTTACGAGCAGTACTTC

D gene: .
V gene: TRBV27
J gene: TRBJ1-1
clone size: once
CDR3 protein: CASSLAGGTEAFF
CDR3 DNA: TGTGCCAGCAGCCTTGCGGGGGGCACTGAAGCTTTCTTT

D gene: TRBD2
V gene: TRBV7-9
J gene: TRBJ2-1
clone size: .
CDR3 protein: CASSSPGAGVNEQFF
CDR3 DNA: TGTGCCAGCAGCTCCCCGGGAGCGGGGGTCAATGAGCAGTTCTTC

D gene: .
V gene: TRBV29-1
J gene: TRBJ2-1
clone size: .
CDR3 protein: CSVLRGPLSSYNEQFF
CDR3 DNA: TGCAGCGTCCTGCGGGGCCCTCTTAGCTCCTACAATGAGCAGTTCTTC

D gene: TRBD1
V gene: TRBV7-9
J gene: TRBJ2-5
clone size: .
CDR3 protein: CASSLTGDGQETQYF
CDR3 DNA: TGTGCCAGCAGCTTGACAGGGGATGGGCAAGAGACCCAGTACTTC

D gene: TRBD1
V gene: TRBV15
J gene: TRBJ1-1
clone size: .
CDR3 protein: CATSTWDRADRGTEAFF
CDR3 DNA: TGTGCCACCAGCACCTGGGACAGGGCTGATCGCGGGACTGAAGCTTTCTTT

D gene: .
V gene: TRBV18
J gene: TRBJ1-1
clone size: .
CDR3 protein: CASSPTAGRRSEAFF
CDR3 DNA: TGTGCCAGCTCACCGACGGCAGGGCGGCGATCTGAAGCTTTCTTT

D gene: .
V gene: TRBV13
J gene: TRBJ1-5
clone size: .
CDR3 protein: CASSLRGEGTLNQPQHF
CDR3 DNA: TGTGCCAGCAGCTTGCGGGGGGAAGGGACACTAAATCAGCCCCAGCATTTT

D gene: TRBD2
V gene: TRBV29-1
J gene: TRBJ2-7
clone size: .
CDR3 protein: CSGISGGSYEQYF
CDR3 DNA: TGCAGCGGGATTAGCGGGGGATCCTACGAGCAGTACTTC

D gene: .
V gene: TRBV5-4
J gene: TRBJ2-1
clone size: once
CDR3 protein: CASSLGQGGGQQFF
CDR3 DNA: TGTGCCAGCAGCTTGGGACAGGGAGGGGGACAACAGTTCTTC

D gene: .
V gene: TRBV29-1
J gene: TRBJ1-2
clone size: .
CDR3 protein: CSAGGGAGGYTF
CDR3 DNA: TGCAGCGCCGGGGGGGGAGCGGGCGGCTACACCTTC

D gene: .
V gene: TRBV4-1
J gene: TRBJ2-7
clone size: .
CDR3 protein: CASSQESAGTFTYEQYF
CDR3 DNA: TGCGCCAGCAGCCAAGAAAGCGCCGGGACTTTTACCTACGAGCAGTACTTC

D gene: .
V gene: TRBV29-1
J gene: TRBJ2-1
clone size: .
CDR3 protein: CSVERVSTYNEQFF
CDR3 DNA: TGCAGCGTTGAAAGGGTCTCCACCTACAATGAGCAGTTCTTC

D gene: TRBD1
V gene: TRBV7-8
J gene: TRBJ1-2
clone size: .
CDR3 protein: CASSFRDRLQSNYGYTF
CDR3 DNA: TGTGCCAGCAGCTTCCGGGACAGGCTTCAATCTAACTATGGCTACACCTTC

D gene: TRBD1
V gene: TRBV9
J gene: TRBJ1-1
clone size: few
CDR3 protein: CASSVSTDRANTEAFF
CDR3 DNA: TGTGCCAGCAGCGTCTCAACCGACAGGGCTAACACTGAAGCTTTCTTT

D gene: TRBD2
V gene: TRBV5-4
J gene: TRBJ2-5
clone size: .
CDR3 protein: CASSPTWGGETQYF
CDR3 DNA: TGTGCCAGCAGCCCTACCTGGGGGGGAGAGACCCAGTACTTC

D gene: TRBD2
V gene: TRBV5-4
J gene: TRBJ2-5
clone size: .
CDR3 protein: CASSPGLAEETQYF
CDR3 DNA: TGTGCCAGCAGCCCGGGACTAGCGGAAGAGACCCAGTACTTC

D gene: .
V gene: TRBV10-3
J gene: TRBJ2-7
clone size: .
CDR3 protein: CAISESLGSFPYEQYF
CDR3 DNA: TGTGCCATCAGTGAATCGTTGGGTTCTTTCCCCTACGAGCAGTACTTC

D gene: .
V gene: TRBV2
J gene: TRBJ2-7
clone size: .
CDR3 protein: CASSEGAGSTF
CDR3 DNA: TGTGCCAGCAGTGAAGGGGCAGGGAGCACTTTC

D gene: .
V gene: TRBV5-1
J gene: TRBJ2-7
clone size: .
CDR3 protein: CASSLAQGSFLEQYF
CDR3 DNA: TGCGCCAGCAGCTTGGCGCAGGGGTCGTTTCTCGAGCAGTACTTC

D gene: .
V gene: TRBV6-5
J gene: TRBJ2-3
clone size: .
CDR3 protein: CASSYSSTDTQYF
CDR3 DNA: TGTGCCAGCAGTTACTCAAGCACAGATACGCAGTATTTT

D gene: .
V gene: TRBV5-1
J gene: TRBJ1-6
clone size: once
CDR3 protein: CASSLGRGNSPLHF
CDR3 DNA: TGCGCCAGCAGCCTGGGACGGGGAAATTCACCCCTCCACTTT